This T cell receptor beta chain stems from a study of cytomegalovirus exposure and HLA in healthy donors. Study-level results: The study listed 164 cytomegalovirus-associated TCR beta chains.

The CDR3 loop spans 15 amino acids. Looked up from germline, CDR1 is SGHVS and CDR2 is FNYEAQ. Trimming cost V 1 base and J 1 base, with 11 bases left between them. 60 Vbeta and 13 Jbeta primers were used in PCR. Assay: immunoSEQ multiplex PCR; the TCRdb copy retains only in-frame clones and omits some. The sample includes roughly 120,000 clones, approximately 80% of them seen just once. As for this clone: Its antigen is unidentified.

The chain couples TRBV7-6 to TRBJ2-7; D is unclear. The sequenced material came from PBMCs. This TCR came from a man aged 25-40 years in good health and CMV-seropositive. The CDR3 coding sequence is TGTGCCAGCAGCTTAGTGGGCGACACTTCCTACGAGCAGTACTTC. Encoded protein: CASSLVGDTSYEQYF.